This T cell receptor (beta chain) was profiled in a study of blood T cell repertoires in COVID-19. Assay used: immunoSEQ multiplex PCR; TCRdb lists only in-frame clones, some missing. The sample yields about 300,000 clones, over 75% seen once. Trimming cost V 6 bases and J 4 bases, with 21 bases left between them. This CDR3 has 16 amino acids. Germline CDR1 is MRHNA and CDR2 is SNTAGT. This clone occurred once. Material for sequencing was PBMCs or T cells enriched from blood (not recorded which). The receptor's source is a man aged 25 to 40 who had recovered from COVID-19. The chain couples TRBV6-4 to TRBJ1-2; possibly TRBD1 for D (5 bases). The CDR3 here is CASRGNLGLSRYGYTF. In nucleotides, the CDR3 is TGTGCCAGCAGGGGGAACCTGGGACTGAGCCGCTATGGCTACACCTTC.